The T cell receptor (beta chain) under discussion was sequenced for a study of low-dose radiotherapy and immunotherapy resistance in tumors. Study-level information: In Cohort 2, 1 Gy per fraction was delivered every two weeks, for a total of 13 Gy over 26 weeks.

The time point was: after trial treatment. Treatment in this sample: LDRT plus nivolumab, ipilimumab, low-dose cyclophosphamide and aspirin (RACIN trial). This clonotype appeared many times. Alpha- and beta-chain coverage of first-strand cDNA came from TRAV- and TRBV-specific primers. TCRs were put through approximately 20 PCR cycles of amplification with Phusion. A constant-region primer and the V-primer adapter served as the primer pair. mRNA that had been isolated underwent amplification through in vitro transcription. Via MiXCR, TCRdb re-called the reads, giving one row per CDR3 protein. This repertoire shows under 95,000 distinct CDR3 sequences, under 20% found once; its top ten account for less than 1.5%. This CDR3 region has 14 residues. The germline CDR1 and CDR2 sequences are LNHDA and SQIVND (reference sequence). Trimming left V 2 bases short and J 5 bases short, with 10 bases between.

The clonotype was recovered from a male donor with prostate cancer. The gene calls are TRBV19 and TRBJ2-1; D may be TRBD2 (6 bases). Material: PBMCs, obtained after low-dose radiotherapy plus immunotherapy. CDR3 region: CASSIPGLNNEQFF. CDR3 bases: TGTGCCAGTAGTATACCTGGACTAAACAATGAGCAGTTCTTC.